This T cell receptor (beta chain) is drawn from a study of T cells in Graves' hyperthyroidism and ophthalmopathy. This clonotype has a count of ten or more. What it binds is not known. CDR1 and CDR2 (germline): SGHKS, YYEKEE (reference sequence). V was clipped by 6 bases and J by 5 bases; unmatched bases: 10. This CDR3 comprises 15 residues. Study-wide results and limits: Ophthalmopathy and stable hyperthyroidism were separated by a 13 V-J model. Also found in blood were most expanded thyroid clonotypes above 0.001.

Ophthalmopathy patients had moderate-to-severe active disease, CAS ≥3, NOSPECS ≥4, and disease duration under 3 months. PBMCs came from around 9.7 ml fresh peripheral blood. Amplified TCR beta CDR3 regions came from RNA transcripts. During a first-round RT-PCR of the TCR CDR3, the HTBI primer set was used. TCRdb processed the multiplex PCR reads anew with MiXCR; each CDR3 protein has one entry. This table holds 250,000 to 300,000 distinct CDR3 sequences, approximately 18% found once. The chain carries TRBV5-5 and TRBJ1-1; 10 bases map to TRBD1. Sequencing used blood. The clonotype originates from a man aged 50 or older with Graves' ophthalmopathy. The CDR3, as DNA: TGTGCCAGCAACCTAGATCGACAGGGGGCTACTGAAGCTTTCTTT. Translating gives CASNLDRQGATEAFF.